The clone carrying this T cell receptor (beta chain) has just one count. Its antigen remains unknown. CDR3 length equals 15 residues. CDR1 and CDR2 (germline): SNHLY, FYNNEI. The V and J ends lost 2 bases and 5 bases, in that order; junction bases with no gene match: 5. This sample stems from a study of cytomegalovirus exposure and HLA in healthy donors. Study context: Genotyping showed 81% of some 400 donors falling in the Caucasian-associated ancestry cluster. Study observations and caveats: A later analysis associated about 18,000 TCR beta sequences with HLA alleles at a 0.05 false discovery rate. Cytomegalovirus association was listed for 164 TCR beta chains. The study assumed roughly uniform donor sequencing depth for presence/absence analyses.

With 60 Vbeta and 13 Jbeta primers, the PCR was carried out. Assay: immunoSEQ multiplex PCR; the TCRdb copy retains only in-frame clones and omits some. The table shows roughly 170,000 clones, with approximately 82% occurring only once. The specimen sequenced was PBMCs. This receptor was identified in a girl under 10 years old in good health and CMV-seropositive. This chain uses TRBV2 with TRBJ2-3; 9 bases match TRBD2. In DNA form, the CDR3 reads TGTGCCAGCAGTGAATGGGGCGGGGGGGTAGATACGCAGTATTTT. Encoded protein: CASSEWGGGVDTQYF.